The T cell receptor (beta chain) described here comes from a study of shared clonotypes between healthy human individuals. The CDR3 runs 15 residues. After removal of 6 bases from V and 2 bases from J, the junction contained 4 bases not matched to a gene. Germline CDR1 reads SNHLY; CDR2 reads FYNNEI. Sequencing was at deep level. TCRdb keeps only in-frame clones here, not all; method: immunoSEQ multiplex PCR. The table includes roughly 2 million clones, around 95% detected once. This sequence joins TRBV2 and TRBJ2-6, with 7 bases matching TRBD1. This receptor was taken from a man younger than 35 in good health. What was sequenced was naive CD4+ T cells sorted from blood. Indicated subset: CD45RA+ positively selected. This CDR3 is CASRGDRAGANVLTF. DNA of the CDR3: TGTGCCAGCAGGGGAGACAGGGCTGGGGCCAACGTCCTGACTTTC.